The T cell receptor (beta chain) under discussion was sequenced for a study of blood T cell repertoires in COVID-19. Profiled with immunoSEQ multiplex PCR; TCRdb holds only in-frame clones, not every one. The table shows 85,000 to 130,000 clones, with around 87% occurring only once. The sample consisted of peripheral blood. The receptor's source is a man aged 50-59 years with acute or convalescent COVID-19.

The CDR3: CASSLEQGLRKEKLFF. The DNA for the CDR3 is TGTGCCAGCAGCTTAGAACAGGGCCTGCGGAAAGAAAAACTGTTTTTT. V gene TRBV7-8 combines with J gene TRBJ1-4; the D gene is possibly TRBD1 (6 bases). Trimming pared 1 base from V and 8 bases from J, leaving 17 bases between. Germline V CDR1 and CDR2: SGHVS, FQNEAQ. This CDR3 contains 16 residues. The whole variable domain, filled in from reference TRBV7-8 and TRBJ1-4, reads GAGVSQSPRYKVAKRGQDVALRCDPISGHVSLFWYQQALGQGPEFLTYFQNEAQLDKSGLPSDRFFAERPEGSVSTLKIQRTQQEDSAVYLCASSLEQGLRKEKLFFGSGTQLSVL.